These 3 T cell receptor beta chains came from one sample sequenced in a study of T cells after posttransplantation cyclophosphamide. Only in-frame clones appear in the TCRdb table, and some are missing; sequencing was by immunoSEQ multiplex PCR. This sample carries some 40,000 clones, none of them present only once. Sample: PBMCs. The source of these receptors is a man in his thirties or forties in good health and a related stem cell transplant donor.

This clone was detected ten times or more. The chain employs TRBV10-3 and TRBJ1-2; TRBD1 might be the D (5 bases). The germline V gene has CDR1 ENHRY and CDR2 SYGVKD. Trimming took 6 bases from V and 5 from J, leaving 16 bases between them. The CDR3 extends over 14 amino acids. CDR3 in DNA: TGTGCCATCAGGGAGAATGGGGGGAGGTATGGCTACACCTTC. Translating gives CAIRENGGRYGYTF.

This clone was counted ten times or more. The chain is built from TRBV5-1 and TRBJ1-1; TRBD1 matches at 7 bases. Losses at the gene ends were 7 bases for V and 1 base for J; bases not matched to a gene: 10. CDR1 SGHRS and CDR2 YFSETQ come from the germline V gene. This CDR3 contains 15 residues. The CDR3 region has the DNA TGCGCCAGCTCCCCCGGGACAGAAAAGAACACTGAAGCTTTCTTT. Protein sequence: CASSPGTEKNTEAFF. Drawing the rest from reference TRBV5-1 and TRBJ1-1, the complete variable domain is KAGVTQTPRYLIKTRGQQVTLSCSPISGHRSVSWYQQTPGQGLQFLFEYFSETQRNKGNFPGRFSGRQFSNSRSEMNVSTLELGDSALYLCASSPGTEKNTEAFFGQGTRLTVV.

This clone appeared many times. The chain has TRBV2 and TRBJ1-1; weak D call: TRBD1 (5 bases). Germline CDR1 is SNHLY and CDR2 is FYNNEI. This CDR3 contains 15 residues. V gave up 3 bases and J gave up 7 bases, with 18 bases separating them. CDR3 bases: TGTGCCAGCAGTGAGGGCAGCAGGGCCCTAAGTGAAGCTTTCTTT. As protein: CASSEGSRALSEAFF.